This record concerns one T cell receptor beta chain sequence. The sample comes from a study of blood T cell repertoires in COVID-19. Looked up from germline, CDR1 is SGHRS and CDR2 is YFSETQ. V gave up 4 bases and J gave up 6 bases, with 10 bases separating them. CDR3 size: 12 residues. In the original analysis: Using reference gene primer amplification, nucleated cell counts were estimated. Profiled with immunoSEQ multiplex PCR; TCRdb holds only in-frame clones, not every one. V and J calls and clone size come straight from that table; D and trimming were deduced from the DNA. Of 250,000 or so clones in the sample, around 86% were seen once. Participant ages covered about 18 to 90 years across 24 US areas. Cohort allocation depended upon clinical history that participants reported. Two negative PCRs, clearance, or symptom resolution were required of recovered Cohort 3 donors.

The chain is built from TRBV5-1 and TRBJ1-2; D might be TRBD1 (6 bases). The TCR comes from a woman in her forties or fifties who had recovered from COVID-19. The sample consisted of PBMCs or T cells enriched from blood (not recorded which). The CDR3 protein is CASSQNRDGYTF. In DNA form, the CDR3 reads TGCGCCAGCAGCCAGAACAGGGATGGCTACACCTTC.